These 21 T cell receptor beta chains were sequenced from one sample in a study of cytomegalovirus exposure and HLA in healthy donors (dated by TCRdb to about 2017). Libraries were made using the immunoSEQ multiplex PCR assay. The multiplex PCR relied on a mix of 60 forward primers for TCR Vbeta segments and 13 reverse primers for TCR Jbeta segments. TCRdb took over this immuneACCESS table, retaining in-frame rearrangements with V and J assigned. Such tables are incomplete; in checked studies, under half of the missing clones stem from an unresolved V gene, and the remainder is unexplained. The sample's own table lists 65,000 to 80,000 clones. 6.5% to 9% of the sample is taken by the ten largest. Sequenced input: PBMCs. The origin of the receptors is a female donor in good health and CMV-seropositive.

The chain couples TRBV25-1 to TRBJ1-1; D is perhaps TRBD1 (5 bases). Germline CDR1 reads MGHDK; CDR2 reads SYGVNS. With 0 bases removed from V and 11 bases from J, the gap between germline ends came to 13 bases. This CDR3 region has 13 residues. As DNA, the CDR3 is TGTGCCAGCAGTGAATATCGGGGGACCCGGGCTTTCTTT. The encoded protein is CASSEYRGTRAFF.

The chain carries TRBV16 and TRBJ2-7; 10 positions agree with TRBD1. The CDR3 covers 15 residues. Losses at the gene ends were 7 bases for V and 5 bases for J; bases not matched to a gene: 11. Germline CDR1 is KGHSY and CDR2 is FQNENV. CDR3 in amino acids: CASNPLDRGRDEQYF. In nucleotides, the CDR3 is TGTGCCAGCAACCCTCTCGACAGGGGGCGCGACGAGCAGTACTTC.

The V call is TRBV6-1, the J call TRBJ2-7, with 7 bases fitting TRBD1. Germline lookup yields CDR1 MNHNS and CDR2 SASEGT. Trimming cost V 7 bases and J 4 bases; bases outside gene matches: 4. The CDR3 covers 12 residues. CDR3 coding DNA: TGTGCCAGCACCGACAGGGCTTACGAGCAGTACTTC. It is translated as CASTDRAYEQYF.

V usage is TRBV28 and J usage is TRBJ2-7, with 13 bases that match TRBD2. Germline V CDR1 and CDR2: MDHEN, SYDVKM. This CDR3 region has 15 residues. V shed 6 bases and J 5 bases; nucleotides not matched to a gene: 7. For the CDR3, the DNA is TGTGCCAGCAGCCCCGGACTAGCGGGAGCCCACGAGCAGTACTTC. It specifies CASSPGLAGAHEQYF. The variable domain in full, with the rest retrieved from reference TRBV28 and TRBJ2-7, is DVKVTQSSRYLVKRTGEKVFLECVQDMDHENMFWYRQDPGLGLRLIYFSYDVKMKEKGDIPEGYSVSREKKERFSLILESASTNQTSMYLCASSPGLAGAHEQYFGPGTRLTVT.

The rearrangement links TRBV28 to TRBJ2-5; 9 positions agree with TRBD1. V dropped 2 bases and J dropped 4; count of bases not matched to a gene: 5. Per the germline V gene, CDR1 is MDHEN and CDR2 is SYDVKM. The CDR3 is 15 amino acids. This CDR3 is CASSLTGGTGETQYF. CDR3 nucleotide sequence: TGTGCCAGCAGTTTAACAGGGGGCACAGGAGAGACCCAGTACTTC.

The chain combines TRBV11-2 with TRBJ2-7; a weak D match, TRBD2 (6 bases). The CDR3 runs to 15 residues. V lost 5 bases to trimming and J lost 0 bases, with 14 bases between them. Germline V gene sequence: CDR1 SGHAT, CDR2 FQNNGV. DNA for the CDR3: TGTGCCAGCAGCCCCGGAGGGCCGATCTCCTACGAGCAGTACTTC. This sequence encodes CASSPGGPISYEQYF.

The V gene is TRBV28, the J gene TRBJ2-7, with 9 positions matching TRBD2. The CDR3 consists of 16 residues. The germline V gene has CDR1 MDHEN and CDR2 SYDVKM. V shed 8 bases and J 3 bases; nucleotides not matched to a gene: 14. The CDR3 sequence is CASLPAPGLASYEQYF. Written as DNA, the CDR3 is TGTGCCAGCCTTCCCGCACCGGGACTAGCTAGCTACGAGCAGTACTTC. Full variable domain (missing parts from reference TRBV28 and TRBJ2-7): DVKVTQSSRYLVKRTGEKVFLECVQDMDHENMFWYRQDPGLGLRLIYFSYDVKMKEKGDIPEGYSVSREKKERFSLILESASTNQTSMYLCASLPAPGLASYEQYFGPGTRLTVT.

This chain links TRBV18 with TRBJ2-4; TRBD2 agrees at 7 bases. J gave up 6 bases and V 2 bases, and 4 bases lay outside the gene matches. Per the germline V gene, CDR1 is KGHSH and CDR2 is LQKENI. The CDR3 has 14 residues. Here the CDR3 reads CASSPMGGRNIQYF. The CDR3 region has the DNA TGTGCCAGCTCACCAATGGGAGGGAGAAACATTCAGTACTTC.

The chain carries TRBV4-2 and TRBJ2-3; 11 bases fit TRBD1. The CDR3 runs 16 residues. Per the germline V gene, CDR1 is LGHNA and CDR2 is YNFKEQ. Losses at the gene ends were 1 base for V and 2 bases for J; bases not matched to a gene: 2. The CDR3 DNA is TGTGCCAGCAGCCAAGGGGACAGGGGGTCCACAGATACGCAGTATTTT. Its protein is CASSQGDRGSTDTQYF.

V usage is TRBV7-6 and J usage is TRBJ2-7; TRBD2 aligns across 12 bases. The CDR3 has 16 residues. The ends lost 5 bases at V and 4 bases at J; junction bases unmatched: 9. CDR1 is SGHVS, CDR2 FNYEAQ, per germline. CDR3 protein: CASSKDLAGGVYEQYF. The CDR3 nucleotides read TGTGCCAGCAGCAAGGATCTAGCGGGAGGGGTTTACGAGCAGTACTTC.

The rearrangement links TRBV7-8 to TRBJ1-2; 8 bases are shared with TRBD1. The junction had 14 bases not matched to a gene; V was cut back by 5 bases and J by 6 bases. Germline V gives CDR1 SGHVS, CDR2 FQNEAQ. This CDR3 is 16 amino acids long. Here the CDR3 reads CASSPSGRQGANGYTF. The CDR3 bases are TGTGCCAGCAGCCCTTCAGGGAGGCAGGGGGCAAATGGCTACACCTTC.

V gene TRBV7-9 combines with J gene TRBJ1-2; D is undetermined. The ends were cut back, 3 bases at V and 4 bases at J, with 6 bases in the middle. The CDR3 runs 12 residues. CDR1 is SEHNR and CDR2 is FQNEAQ in the germline V gene (reference sequence). CDR3 DNA: TGTGCCAGCAGCTTGTACGGCTATGGCTACACCTTC. Its translation: CASSLYGYGYTF.

This CDR3 is CASLTGGDYGYTF. As DNA, the CDR3 is TGTGCCAGTTTGACAGGGGGCGACTATGGCTACACCTTC. The gene calls are TRBV6-6 and TRBJ1-2; 10 bases map to TRBD1. Trimming cost V 9 bases and J 3 bases; bases outside gene matches: 4. CDR1 and CDR2 from the germline V gene are MNHNY and SVGAGI (reference sequence). This CDR3 contains 13 residues.

The J gene is TRBJ1-5, the V gene TRBV4-1; D unclear. The CDR3 runs 15 residues. The V and J ends lost 4 bases and 0 bases respectively, with 10 bases between them. CDR1 is MGHRA and CDR2 is YSYEKL in the germline V gene. The CDR3 nucleotides read TGCGCCAGCAGCCCCCTATTAATTAGCAATCAGCCCCAGCATTTT. Its protein is CASSPLLISNQPQHF.

V is TRBV15 and J is TRBJ1-3; 8 positions agree with TRBD1. The CDR3 has 15 amino acids. From germline, CDR1 is LNHNV and CDR2 YYDKDF (reference sequence). J lost 2 bases, V lost 3 bases, and 3 bases had no gene match. CDR3 sequence: CATSSDRGAGNTIYF. The CDR3 nucleotides are TGTGCCACCAGCAGCGACAGGGGAGCTGGAAACACCATATATTTT.

The genes are TRBV9 and TRBJ2-5; possibly TRBD1 for D (7 bases). Trimming removed 3 bases from V and 1 base from J, with 22 bases in between. CDR3 length: 18 residues. CDR1 and CDR2 (germline): SGDLS, YYNGEE. The CDR3 DNA reads TGTGCCAGCAGCGGAGGGGGTACCAGGGGGGCACCCCAAGAGACCCAGTACTTC. Its protein product is CASSGGGTRGAPQETQYF. The variable domain in full, completed from reference TRBV9 and TRBJ2-5, reads DSGVTQTPKHLITATGQRVTLRCSPRSGDLSVYWYQQSLDQGLQFLIQYYNGEERAKGNILERFSAQQFPDLHSELNLSSLELGDSALYFCASSGGGTRGAPQETQYFGPGTRLLVL.

The rearrangement links TRBV7-2 to TRBJ2-3, with D possibly being TRBD1 (5 bases). The V and J ends lost 8 bases and 4 bases respectively, with 13 bases between them. The CDR3 sequence is 13 residues long. From germline, CDR1 is SGHTA and CDR2 FQGNSA. The CDR3 DNA reads as TGTGCCAGCCAGACAGAATACGCAGATACGCAGTATTTT. Translating it yields CASQTEYADTQYF.

The chain couples TRBV25-1 to TRBJ2-1; the match to TRBD1 covers 8 bases. The CDR3 is 10 residues long. V was pared by 8 bases and J by 14 bases, with 5 bases of the junction left unmatched. Germline V CDR1 and CDR2: MGHDK, SYGVNS. CDR3 nucleotide sequence: TGTGCCAGCGGACAGACAGGGGAGTTCTTC. Residues: CASGQTGEFF.

The genes are TRBV11-2 and TRBJ1-6, with TRBD1 as a possible D gene (6 bases). CDR1 SGHAT and CDR2 FQNNGV come from the germline V gene. This CDR3 has 15 amino acids. Trimming took 4 bases from V and 6 from J, leaving 13 bases between them. The CDR3 spells CASSSRQAFNSPLHF. CDR3 nucleotides: TGTGCCAGCAGCTCCCGACAGGCCTTTAATTCACCCCTCCACTTT.

The chain has TRBV30 and TRBJ2-1; 13 bases match TRBD2. CDR3 length: 13 amino acids. V dropped 5 bases and J dropped 13; count of bases not matched to a gene: 8. Germline CDR1 reads GTSNPN; CDR2 reads SVGIG (reference sequence). The CDR3 nucleotides are TGTGCCTGGGGAACTAGCGGGGGGGCCCCCCAGTTCTTC. It is translated as CAWGTSGGAPQFF.

The chain combines TRBV19 with TRBJ1-4; possible D gene TRBD1, 6 bases. Per the germline V gene, CDR1 is LNHDA and CDR2 is SQIVND (reference sequence). V lost 5 bases and J 4 bases, leaving 11 bases between the germline ends. CDR3 length: 14 amino acids. The DNA for the CDR3 is TGTGCCAGTAGTGGTGGGGGCTATAATGAAAAACTGTTTTTT. It codes for CASSGGGYNEKLFF.